Listed below are T cell receptor beta chains from one sample, sequenced in a study of blood T cell repertoires in COVID-19. Sequencing was performed with immunoSEQ multiplex PCR; in TCRdb, only in-frame clones are kept and a portion is missing. The sample contains 150,000 to 200,000 clones, around 83% of which appear only once. Sequencing was carried out using PBMCs or T cells enriched from blood (not recorded which). The receptors derive from a man aged 45-65 years who had recovered from COVID-19. Each CDR3 is given with its conserved first and last residue. Each record gives: CDR3 DNA, CDR3 protein, V gene, clone size, J gene, D gene. The D gene is left open where the match is weak. The size entry is marked missing in some rows and otherwise reads once, few, many or a size class.

TGTGCCAGCAGCCCTTTAGGGACAGGGGGTATCGGGGAGCTGTTTTTT | CASSPLGTGGIGELFF | TRBV3-1/TRBV3-2 | - | TRBJ2-2 | TRBD1
TGCGCCAGCAGTGAGTCCGGGACACCGGTACCGTTCTTC | CASSESGTPVPFF | TRBV10-2 | - | TRBJ2-1 | -
TGCGCCAGCAGCATCGGGACAGCTAACTATGGCTACACCTTC | CASSIGTANYGYTF | TRBV5-1 | - | TRBJ1-2 | TRBD1
TGTGCCAGCAGTTACTCTAGTATTGGCTACGAGCAGTACTTC | CASSYSSIGYEQYF | TRBV6-5 | - | TRBJ2-7 | -
TGTGCCAGCAGTTTTCACAGGGCGGGCACTGAAGCTTTCTTT | CASSFHRAGTEAFF | TRBV28 | - | TRBJ1-1 | -
TGTGCCATCAGGGCTCAATCCGGACAGGGTGACAATGAGCAGTTCTTC | CAIRAQSGQGDNEQFF | TRBV10-3 | once | TRBJ2-1 | TRBD1
TGTGCCAGCAGTTCCCACTCCTACGAGCAGTACTTC | CASSSHSYEQYF | TRBV27 | - | TRBJ2-7 | -
TGCGCCAGCAGCCTCCCGACAGGGGAAGGGGTGTCACCCCTCCACTTT | CASSLPTGEGVSPLHF | TRBV5-1 | once | TRBJ1-6 | TRBD1
TGTGCCAGCAGCCCAGAAACCAGGGGGCGGTTTGGCTACACCTTC | CASSPETRGRFGYTF | TRBV6-5 | - | TRBJ1-2 | TRBD1
TGTGCCATCAGTGCGACAGGGGGCGATGTTGGGGGCTACACCTTC | CAISATGGDVGGYTF | TRBV10-3 | few | TRBJ1-2 | TRBD1
TGTGCCAGCGAGGGAGGAGCCTATGGCTACACCTTC | CASEGGAYGYTF | TRBV6-5 | once | TRBJ1-2 | -
TGCGCCAGCAGCTTGGGGGGGACAGTCCACACCGTGGCTAACACTGAAGCTTTCTTT | CASSLGGTVHTVANTEAFF | TRBV5-1 | - | TRBJ1-1 | TRBD1
TGCGCCAGCAGCTTGGATGGACAGCTCAATCAGCCCCAGCATTTT | CASSLDGQLNQPQHF | TRBV5-1 | - | TRBJ1-5 | -
TGTGCCAGTAGTAAGGACAGGGGGCGCGGCGGGGAGCTGTTTTTT | CASSKDRGRGGELFF | TRBV19 | - | TRBJ2-2 | TRBD1
TGTGCCAGCAGCTTAAGGGGACTGGCAACCGGGGAGCTGTTTTTT | CASSLRGLATGELFF | TRBV7-9 | - | TRBJ2-2 | -
TGTGCCAGCAGCTTTGGACAGGCCGAACGGGAGACCCAGTACTTC | CASSFGQAERETQYF | TRBV5-5 | few | TRBJ2-5 | TRBD1
TGTGCCAGCAGTGAATATGAGGAGAGCTCTGGGGCCAACGTCCTGACTTTC | CASSEYEESSGANVLTF | TRBV6-1 | - | TRBJ2-6 | -
TGCGCCAGCAGCTTGGATTTGGCTAGCGGGGTCACAGATACGCAGTATTTT | CASSLDLASGVTDTQYF | TRBV5-1 | - | TRBJ2-3 | TRBD2
TGTGCCAGCAGTAGCAGGGGATATCAGCCCCAGCATTTT | CASSSRGYQPQHF | TRBV12-3/TRBV12-4 | - | TRBJ1-5 | -
TGTGCCTGGAACCGGGACTCAGGCTATGGCTACACCTTC | CAWNRDSGYGYTF | TRBV30 | - | TRBJ1-2 | -
TGTGCCAGCAGTATACAGGGCCCTAACTATGGCTACACCTTC | CASSIQGPNYGYTF | TRBV28 | - | TRBJ1-2 | -
TGTGCCAGCAACCTGCGGACAGGGGGCAATCAGCCCCAGCATTTT | CASNLRTGGNQPQHF | TRBV6-5 | few | TRBJ1-5 | TRBD1
TGTGCCAGCAGCTTACGACTAGCGGGGCATGATACGCAGTATTTT | CASSLRLAGHDTQYF | TRBV3-1/TRBV3-2 | once | TRBJ2-3 | TRBD2
TGTGCCTGGAGTGTACCTGCAGACAATCAGCCCCAGCATTTT | CAWSVPADNQPQHF | TRBV30 | - | TRBJ1-5 | -
TGTGCCAGCAGCTTAGCTCCTTCTGGAAACACCATATATTTT | CASSLAPSGNTIYF | TRBV7-2 | - | TRBJ1-3 | -
TGTGCCAGTAACTCTAACTATGGCTACACCTTC | CASNSNYGYTF | TRBV19 | - | TRBJ1-2 | -
TGTGCCACCAGTGACCATGGACAGGGCTCTAATTCACCCCTCCACTTT | CATSDHGQGSNSPLHF | TRBV24-1 | - | TRBJ1-6 | TRBD1
TGTGCCAGCAGCCCGGGACACAATTCACCCCTCCACTTT | CASSPGHNSPLHF | TRBV12-3/TRBV12-4 | - | TRBJ1-6 | -
TGCGCCAGCAGCTCGACAGGGGTGGGCTCTGAGGAGCAGTACTTC | CASSSTGVGSEEQYF | TRBV5-1 | few | TRBJ2-7 | TRBD1
TGTGCCAGCAGTAACAGGGGGCATTCAGCGCCCCAGCATTTT | CASSNRGHSAPQHF | TRBV6-5 | - | TRBJ1-5 | TRBD1
TGTGCCAGCCGGACAGGCCTCAACTACGAGCAGTACTTC | CASRTGLNYEQYF | TRBV6-5 | - | TRBJ2-7 | TRBD1
TGTGCCAGCAGTTACGGACAGGGGGCAAAGAACACTGAAGCTTTCTTT | CASSYGQGAKNTEAFF | TRBV6-5 | - | TRBJ1-1 | TRBD1
TGTGCCAGCTCACCCGGATTACAGGGGAATGAGCAGTTCTTC | CASSPGLQGNEQFF | TRBV18 | once | TRBJ2-1 | TRBD1
TGCGCCAGCAGCTTGGCCCAGGGTTTAAATGAAAAACTGTTTTTT | CASSLAQGLNEKLFF | TRBV5-1 | few | TRBJ1-4 | -
TGTGCCAGCAGAAGGTTAGAAGGAGGGACAGGGACCTACGAGCAGTACTTC | CASRRLEGGTGTYEQYF | TRBV27 | - | TRBJ2-7 | TRBD1
TGCAGTGCTAGTGGGTCAGGGGGTCGGGCTTTCTTT | CSASGSGGRAFF | TRBV20-1 | - | TRBJ1-1 | TRBD1
TGTGCCAGCAGCTTACTCGGGGGTTCTAATGAAAAACTGTTTTTT | CASSLLGGSNEKLFF | TRBV7-9 | - | TRBJ1-4 | -
TGTGCCAGCAGGTTGTTGACCGGGACAGGGGACGGGCAGTACTTC | CASRLLTGTGDGQYF | TRBV28 | - | TRBJ2-7 | TRBD1
TGTGCCAGCAGGATAGGGGGTCGCAATCAGCCCCAGCATTTT | CASRIGGRNQPQHF | TRBV6-5 | - | TRBJ1-5 | -
TGTGCCAGCAGCCAAGGGCACAGGGGGCATGAAAAACTGTTTTTT | CASSQGHRGHEKLFF | TRBV4-2 | - | TRBJ1-4 | TRBD1
TGTGCCAGCAGCGCCCAAACAGGGGTCCCCTACGAGCAGTACTTC | CASSAQTGVPYEQYF | TRBV9 | - | TRBJ2-7 | TRBD1
TGTGCCAGCAGACCCCGGGGTAGCGACTACCAAGAGACCCAGTACTTC | CASRPRGSDYQETQYF | TRBV11-2 | - | TRBJ2-5 | -
TGTGCCAGCTCACAGGGGGCGAGTTCTGGAAACACCATATATTTT | CASSQGASSGNTIYF | TRBV18 | - | TRBJ1-3 | TRBD1
TGTGCCTGGAGTGCAAGGACAGGGATGTCACCCCTCCACTTT | CAWSARTGMSPLHF | TRBV30 | - | TRBJ1-6 | TRBD1
TGTGCCAGCAGCTACGGGGGGGCTGCTCAGAATGAGCAGTTCTTC | CASSYGGAAQNEQFF | TRBV6-5 | - | TRBJ2-1 | TRBD2